These 18 T cell receptor beta chains were sequenced from one sample in a study of technical replicates of blood from a few donors. The method was immunoSEQ multiplex PCR; TCRdb's version includes in-frame clones alone and lacks a portion of them. The sample holds around 60,000 clones, 85% to 95% seen once. The sample taken for sequencing was PBMCs. All receptors derive from a human donor in good health. Some clones in this sample may be carry-over from other donors' samples.

The genes are TRBV7-2 and TRBJ1-1, with 10 positions matching TRBD1. V was pared by 4 bases and J by 2 bases, with 7 bases of the junction left unmatched. CDR1 is SGHTA, CDR2 FQGNSA, per germline. The CDR3 spans 16 residues. CDR3 nucleotide sequence: TGTGCCAGCAGCTGGGGACAGGGGAAAGGAAACACTGAAGCTTTCTTT. Protein product: CASSWGQGKGNTEAFF.

The rearrangement uses TRBV27 and TRBJ2-7, with 7 nucleotides matching TRBD2. This CDR3 has 13 residues. Germline V gene lookup returns CDR1 MNHEY and CDR2 SMNVEV (reference sequence). Losses at the gene ends were 5 bases for V and 2 bases for J; bases not matched to a gene: 3. The CDR3 protein is CASSRDYTYEQYF. In DNA, the CDR3 is TGTGCCAGCAGTCGGGACTACACCTACGAGCAGTACTTC.

This clone turned up a few times. The CDR3 loop reads CASTKAAGNYGYTF. As DNA, the CDR3 is TGTGCCAGTACAAAGGCGGCAGGGAACTATGGCTACACCTTC. V and J are TRBV19 and TRBJ1-2; D perhaps matches TRBD1 (5 bases). Germline V lookup: CDR1 LNHDA, CDR2 SQIVND (reference sequence). The CDR3 length is 14 residues. Trimming shortened V by 7 bases and J by 2 bases, and 14 bases separated the two germline ends.

The gene calls are TRBV5-4 and TRBJ2-3; TRBD1 matches 11 bases. This CDR3 spans 16 amino acids. CDR1 is SGHNT and CDR2 is YYREEE in the germline V gene (reference sequence). After removal of 4 bases from V and 9 bases from J, the junction contained 13 bases not matched to a gene. The CDR3 nucleotides are TGTGCCAGCAGCACCCGGGACAGGGGGGGCCAAGAGACGCAGTATTTT. Its protein product is CASSTRDRGGQETQYF.

The chain combines TRBV5-6 with TRBJ1-2; no clear D gene. Germline lookup yields CDR1 SGHDT and CDR2 YYEEEE. Deletions cut 4 bases from V and 4 bases from J, with 11 bases between. The CDR3 is 13 residues long. The CDR3 is CASSPLTGYGYTF. CDR3 DNA sequence: TGTGCCAGCAGCCCCCTGACGGGCTATGGCTACACCTTC.

J is TRBJ2-1 and V is TRBV7-9; D remains ambiguous. The CDR3 consists of 15 residues. V was clipped by 0 bases and J by 8 bases, with 14 bases between them. CDR1 SEHNR and CDR2 FQNEAQ come from the germline V gene (reference sequence). The CDR3 coding sequence is TGTGCCAGCAGCTTAGCCCAGGTTTCAGTCCATGAGCAGTTCTTC. Protein product: CASSLAQVSVHEQFF.

The chain is built from TRBV18 and TRBJ1-3; 9 nucleotides agree with TRBD1. The CDR3 totals 16 residues. Germline values: CDR1 KGHSH, CDR2 LQKENI. V gave up 2 bases and J gave up 1 base; unmatched junction bases: 3. The CDR3 coding sequence is TGTGCCAGCTCACCAAAACAGGGGGCGTCTGGAAACACCATATATTTT. Protein: CASSPKQGASGNTIYF.

The V and J genes are TRBV15 and TRBJ1-5; D unclear. The CDR3 covers 15 residues. CDR1 and CDR2 (germline): LNHNV, YYDKDF (reference sequence). Between the trimmed V and J ends, which lost 3 bases and 3 bases, there was a span of 12 bases. CDR3 bases: TGTGCCACCAGCAGTGTTTTGGCCCCCAATCAGCCCCAGCATTTT. Its protein product is CATSSVLAPNQPQHF.

The chain uses TRBV6-7 and TRBJ2-5; 8 nucleotides line up with TRBD2. Being an ORF, TRBV6-7 has a function that is uncertain. The CDR3 contains 21 residues. The V gene end was trimmed by 7 bases and the J gene end by 5 bases; junction bases not matched to a gene: 30. The CDR3 here is CASNSLGQSALAVLWWETQYF. The CDR3 DNA reads as TGTGCCAGCAACTCTTTGGGACAATCGGCACTAGCGGTTCTCTGGTGGGAGACCCAGTACTTC.

The chain combines TRBV5-1 with TRBJ2-3; 8 bases are a match to TRBD1. J gave up 8 bases and V 1 base, and 9 bases lay outside the gene matches. The CDR3 length is 15 residues. CDR1 is SGHRS, CDR2 YFSETQ, per germline. The CDR3 here is CASSLRTGRSGTQYF. The CDR3 coding sequence is TGCGCCAGCAGCTTGAGGACAGGGAGGTCCGGTACGCAGTATTTT.

This sequence joins TRBV7-9 and TRBJ1-5, with D tentatively TRBD1 (5 bases). Trimming stripped 2 bases from V and 4 bases from J, with 9 bases between. The germline CDR1 and CDR2 sequences are SEHNR and FQNEAQ (reference sequence). CDR3 length equals 14 residues. CDR3 DNA sequence: TGTGCCAGCAGCTTAATTGACAGTAATCAGCCCCAGCATTTT. It encodes CASSLIDSNQPQHF.

V and J are TRBV18 and TRBJ1-5; possible D gene TRBD1, 6 bases. This CDR3 contains 16 residues. The germline V and J ends were trimmed by 2 bases and 4 bases, with 15 bases remaining between them. Per germline, CDR1 KGHSH and CDR2 LQKENI. CDR3 nucleotide sequence: TGTGCCAGCTCACCAGACCATGGGGGCGCGAATCAGCCCCAGCATTTT. This translates into CASSPDHGGANQPQHF.

The gene calls are TRBV7-2 and TRBJ2-1; D unresolved. Between the trimmed V and J ends, which lost 2 bases and 16 bases, there was a span of 15 bases. CDR1 and CDR2 from the germline V gene are SGHTA and FQGNSA. The CDR3 totals 12 residues. CDR3 nucleotide sequence: TGTGCCAGCAGCTTAACCAGGAAGATGATCTTCTTC. Its protein is CASSLTRKMIFF.

J is TRBJ1-6 and V is TRBV30; D is undetermined. The germline CDR1 and CDR2 sequences are GTSNPN and SVGIG (reference sequence). This CDR3 contains 11 residues. The V gene lost 0 bases and the J gene lost 10 bases, with 4 bases spanning the gap. In nucleotides, the CDR3 is TGTGCCTGGAGTGTCTCCTCACCCCTCCACTTT. Its protein is CAWSVSSPLHF.

The chain has TRBV6-1 and TRBJ2-5; tentatively, D is TRBD2 (6 bases). Per the germline V gene, CDR1 is MNHNS and CDR2 is SASEGT. This CDR3 contains 15 residues. The V end was cut by 6 bases, the J end by 5 bases, with 19 bases between. CDR3 protein: CASREGSVFSETQYF. The CDR3 DNA reads TGTGCCAGCAGGGAGGGGTCCGTCTTCTCGGAGACCCAGTACTTC.

This chain connects TRBV6-5 to TRBJ1-1; D is unclear. This CDR3 region has 14 residues. Trimming cost V 3 bases and J 0 bases, with 8 bases left between them. The germline gives CDR1 MNHEY, CDR2 SVGAGI. The CDR3 reads CASSYEGMNTEAFF. Written as DNA, the CDR3 is TGTGCCAGCAGTTATGAGGGCATGAACACTGAAGCTTTCTTT.

V usage is TRBV10-3 and J usage is TRBJ2-2; D is possibly TRBD2 (7 bases). Germline CDR1 ENHRY, CDR2 SYGVKD. The V end was cut by 2 bases, the J end by 6 bases, with 16 bases between. The CDR3 runs 16 residues. CDR3 region: CAISEHGGQTAGELFF. The CDR3 DNA sequence: TGTGCCATCAGTGAGCACGGGGGGCAGACTGCCGGGGAGCTGTTTTTT.

The rearrangement links TRBV5-1 to TRBJ1-1, with D hard to call. CDR3 length: 16 residues. Deletions cut 4 bases from V and 4 bases from J, with 20 bases between. Germline values: CDR1 SGHRS, CDR2 YFSETQ. The CDR3 here is CASSPAGRGGFTEAFF. The CDR3 nucleotides are TGCGCCAGCAGCCCTGCAGGACGGGGAGGGTTCACTGAAGCTTTCTTT.